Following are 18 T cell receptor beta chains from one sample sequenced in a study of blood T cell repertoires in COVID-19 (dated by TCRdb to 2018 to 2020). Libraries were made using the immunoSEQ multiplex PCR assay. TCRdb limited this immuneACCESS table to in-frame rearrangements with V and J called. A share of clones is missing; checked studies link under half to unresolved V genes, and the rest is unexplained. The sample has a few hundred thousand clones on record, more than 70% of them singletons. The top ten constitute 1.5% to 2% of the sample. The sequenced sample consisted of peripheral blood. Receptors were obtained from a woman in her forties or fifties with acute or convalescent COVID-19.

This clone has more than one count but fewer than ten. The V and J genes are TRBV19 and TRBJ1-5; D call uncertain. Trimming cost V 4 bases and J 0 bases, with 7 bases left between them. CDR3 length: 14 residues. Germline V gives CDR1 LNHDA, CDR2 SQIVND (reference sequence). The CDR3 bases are TGTGCCAGTAGTACCCCCTATAGCAATCAGCCCCAGCATTTT. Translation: CASSTPYSNQPQHF.

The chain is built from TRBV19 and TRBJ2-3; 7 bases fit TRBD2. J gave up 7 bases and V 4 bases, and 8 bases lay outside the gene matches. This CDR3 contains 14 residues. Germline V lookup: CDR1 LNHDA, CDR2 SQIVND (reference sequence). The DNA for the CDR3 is TGTGCCAGTAGTACTGCGGGAGTTTCAAATACGCAGTATTTT. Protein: CASSTAGVSNTQYF.

The CDR3 here is CASRPLPGGPSYNEQFF. The DNA of the CDR3 is TGCGCCAGCAGACCCCTACCGGGAGGGCCTTCCTACAATGAGCAGTTCTTC. V gene TRBV5-1 combines with J gene TRBJ2-1, with TRBD2 identical over 8 bases. The CDR3 is 17 amino acids. The V gene's germline CDR1 is SGHRS and CDR2 YFSETQ. J gave up 1 base and V 5 bases, and 11 bases lay outside the gene matches. The full variable domain, in which reference TRBV5-1 and TRBJ2-1 provide the parts outside the CDR3, is KAGVTQTPRYLIKTRGQQVTLSCSPISGHRSVSWYQQTPGQGLQFLFEYFSETQRNKGNFPGRFSGRQFSNSRSEMNVSTLELGDSALYLCASRPLPGGPSYNEQFFGPGTRLTVL.

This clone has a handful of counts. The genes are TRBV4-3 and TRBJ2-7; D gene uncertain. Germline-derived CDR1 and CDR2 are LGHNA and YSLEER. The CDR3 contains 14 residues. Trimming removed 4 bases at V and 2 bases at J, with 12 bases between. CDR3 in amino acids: CASSPQRSTYEQYF. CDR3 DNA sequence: TGCGCCAGCAGCCCCCAGCGTTCCACCTACGAGCAGTACTTC.

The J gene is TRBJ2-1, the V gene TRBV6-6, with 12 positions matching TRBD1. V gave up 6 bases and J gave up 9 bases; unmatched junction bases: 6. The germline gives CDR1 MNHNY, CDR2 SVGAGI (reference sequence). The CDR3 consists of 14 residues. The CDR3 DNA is TGTGCCAGCAGGGGGACAGGGGGCTTAGGTGAGCAGTTCTTC. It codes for CASRGTGGLGEQFF.

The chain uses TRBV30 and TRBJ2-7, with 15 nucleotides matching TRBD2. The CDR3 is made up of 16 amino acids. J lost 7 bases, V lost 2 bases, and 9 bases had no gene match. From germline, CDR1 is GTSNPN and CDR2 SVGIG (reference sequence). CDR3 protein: CAWSTGLAGGPGEQYF. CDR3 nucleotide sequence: TGTGCCTGGAGTACCGGACTAGCGGGAGGGCCGGGGGAGCAGTACTTC.

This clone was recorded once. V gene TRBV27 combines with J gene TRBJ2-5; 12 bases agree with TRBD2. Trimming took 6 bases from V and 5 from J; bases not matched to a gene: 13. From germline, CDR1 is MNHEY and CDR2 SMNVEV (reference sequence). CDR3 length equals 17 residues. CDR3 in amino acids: CASSHRRLAGVKETQYF. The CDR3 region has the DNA TGTGCCAGCAGCCATAGACGACTAGCGGGAGTAAAGGAGACCCAGTACTTC.

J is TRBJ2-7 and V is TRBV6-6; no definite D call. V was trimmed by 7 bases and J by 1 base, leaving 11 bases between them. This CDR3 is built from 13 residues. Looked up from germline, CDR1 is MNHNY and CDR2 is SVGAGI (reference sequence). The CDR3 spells CASKRPASYEQYF. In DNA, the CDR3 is TGTGCCAGCAAGCGACCGGCTTCCTACGAGCAGTACTTC.

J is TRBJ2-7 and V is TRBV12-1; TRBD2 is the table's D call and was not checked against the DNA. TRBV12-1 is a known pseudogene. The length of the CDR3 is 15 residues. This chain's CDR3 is CASSNSGRVTYEQYF. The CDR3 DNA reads TGTGCCAGCAGCAACAGCGGGAGAGTCACCTACGAGCAGTACTTC.

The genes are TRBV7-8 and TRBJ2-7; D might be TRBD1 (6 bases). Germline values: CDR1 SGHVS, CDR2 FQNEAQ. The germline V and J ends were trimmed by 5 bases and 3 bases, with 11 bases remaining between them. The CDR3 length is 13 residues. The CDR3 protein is CASSLGQVYEQYF. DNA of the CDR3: TGTGCCAGCAGCCTGGGACAAGTCTACGAGCAGTACTTC. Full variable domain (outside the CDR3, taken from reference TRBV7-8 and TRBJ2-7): GAGVSQSPRYKVAKRGQDVALRCDPISGHVSLFWYQQALGQGPEFLTYFQNEAQLDKSGLPSDRFFAERPEGSVSTLKIQRTQQEDSAVYLCASSLGQVYEQYFGPGTRLTVT.

The CDR3 DNA is TGTGCCAGCAGCGTTACCGGGACAGGGGGCTTTGGCTACACCTTC. It encodes CASSVTGTGGFGYTF. This sequence joins TRBV9 and TRBJ1-2; 12 bases line up with TRBD1. Germline CDR1 SGDLS, CDR2 YYNGEE. Losses at the gene ends were 2 bases for V and 7 bases for J; bases not matched to a gene: 6. This CDR3 spans 15 amino acids.

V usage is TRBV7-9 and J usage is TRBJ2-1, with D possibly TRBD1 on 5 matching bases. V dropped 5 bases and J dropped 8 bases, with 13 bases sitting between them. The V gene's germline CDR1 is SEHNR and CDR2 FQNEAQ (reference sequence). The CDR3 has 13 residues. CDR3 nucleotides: TGTGCCAGCAGCCGCCTCCAGGGCGATGAGCAGTTCTTC. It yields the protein CASSRLQGDEQFF.

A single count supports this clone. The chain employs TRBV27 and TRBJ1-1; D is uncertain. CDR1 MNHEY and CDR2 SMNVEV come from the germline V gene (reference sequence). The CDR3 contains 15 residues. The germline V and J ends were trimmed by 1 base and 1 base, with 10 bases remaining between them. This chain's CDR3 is CASSLYAYGNTEAFF. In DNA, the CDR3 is TGTGCCAGCAGTTTATATGCCTACGGGAACACTGAAGCTTTCTTT.

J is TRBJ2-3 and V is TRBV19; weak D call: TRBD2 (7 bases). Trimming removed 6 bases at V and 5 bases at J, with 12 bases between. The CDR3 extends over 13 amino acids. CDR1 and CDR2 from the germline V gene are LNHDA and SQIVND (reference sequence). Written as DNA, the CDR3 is TGTGCCAGTAGGGTGGGGGGGCGAGATACGCAGTATTTT. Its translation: CASRVGGRDTQYF.

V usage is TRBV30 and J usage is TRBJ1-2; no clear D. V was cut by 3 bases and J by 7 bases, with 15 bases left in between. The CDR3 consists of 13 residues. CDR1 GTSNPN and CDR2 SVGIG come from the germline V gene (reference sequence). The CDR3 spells CAWSVLPGGGYTF. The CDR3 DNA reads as TGTGCCTGGAGCGTTCTCCCCGGCGGTGGCTACACCTTC.

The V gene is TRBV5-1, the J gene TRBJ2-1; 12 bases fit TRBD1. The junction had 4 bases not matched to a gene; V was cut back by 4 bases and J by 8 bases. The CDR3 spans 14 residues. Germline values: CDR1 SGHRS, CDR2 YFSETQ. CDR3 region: CASSLGTGGDEQFF. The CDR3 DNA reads TGCGCCAGCAGCCTCGGGACAGGGGGCGATGAGCAGTTCTTC.

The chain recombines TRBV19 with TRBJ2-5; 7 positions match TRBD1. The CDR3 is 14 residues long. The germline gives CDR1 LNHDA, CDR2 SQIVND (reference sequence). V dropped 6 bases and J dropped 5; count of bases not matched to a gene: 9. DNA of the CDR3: TGTGCCAGTAGCGGGGACAGCCTTGGCGAGACCCAGTACTTC. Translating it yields CASSGDSLGETQYF.

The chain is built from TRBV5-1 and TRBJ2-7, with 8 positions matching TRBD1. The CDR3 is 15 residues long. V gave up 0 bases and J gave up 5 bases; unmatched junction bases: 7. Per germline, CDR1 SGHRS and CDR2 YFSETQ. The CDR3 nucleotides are TGCGCCAGCAGCTTGGGACAGGGGAGGATCGACGAGCAGTACTTC. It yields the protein CASSLGQGRIDEQYF.